Below, 2 T cell receptor beta chains from the same sample are listed, as sequenced in a study of long-term antiretroviral therapy in people with HIV (dated by TCRdb to between 2022 and 2023). The immunoSEQ hsTCRB v3.0 assay was used at survey level resolution to sequence the TRB variable region. TCRdb's version of the immuneACCESS table is confined to in-frame rearrangements and falls short of the full clone set. An unresolved V gene accounts for under half of the shortfall where checked; the remainder is of unknown origin. Recorded for this sample are approximately 19,000 clones; around 90% of them occurred a single time. Approximately 4.1% of the sample is held by the ten biggest clonotypes. The sequencing here drew on unsorted PBMCs, taken 2.1 years after starting antiretroviral therapy. These receptors were obtained from a man in his late teens or twenties with HIV.

The chain couples TRBV5-5 to TRBJ2-7; TRBD2 matches at 9 bases. Germline trimming cut 0 bases from V and 2 bases from J; bases unmatched to any gene: 6. In germline, CDR1 is SGHKS, CDR2 YYEKEE (reference sequence). This CDR3 has 16 amino acids. The CDR3 nucleotides read TGTGCCAGCAGCTTGGTAGCTAGCGGGACCCCCTACGAGCAGTACTTC. Its protein is CASSLVASGTPYEQYF.

Worth noting for this clone: The conserved phenylalanine or tryptophan is not found at the CDR3 terminus, so this likely reflects a read error. V and J are TRBV10-3 and TRBJ1-5, with 7 nucleotides matching TRBD1. The germline CDR1 and CDR2 sequences are ENHRY and SYGVKD. The CDR3 is made up of 15 amino acids. V shed 1 base, J shed 5 bases, and the junction held 5 bases outside the gene matches. CDR3: CAISEYGTGDQPQHC. The CDR3 nucleotides read TGTGCCATCAGTGAGTACGGTACAGGGGATCAGCCCCAGCATTGT.